This TCR beta chain appears in the sequencing data of a study of radiotherapy plus CTLA-4 blockade in lung cancer. Focal radiation and CTLA-4 blockade (ipilimumab) were tested in chemo-refractory metastatic non-small-cell lung cancer patients. The germline V and J ends were trimmed by 4 bases and 1 base, with 11 bases remaining between them. Germline lookup yields CDR1 SNHLY and CDR2 FYNNEI. The CDR3 totals 15 residues. TCRdb keeps only in-frame clones here, not all; method: immunoSEQ multiplex PCR. Among 45,000 to 60,000 clones listed, 75% to 90% were seen once. Sequenced material: peripheral blood, taken from a patient treated with radiotherapy plus ipilimumab. This sequence joins TRBV2 and TRBJ1-5, with D possibly being TRBD1 (5 bases). This TCR derives from a human donor with non-small cell lung cancer who had stable disease on radiotherapy plus ipilimumab. The CDR3 sequence is CASSGDGGSNQPQHF. In DNA form, the CDR3 reads TGTGCCAGCAGTGGGGACGGGGGAAGCAATCAGCCCCAGCATTTT.